This TCR beta chain was captured by sequencing in a study of CXCR3-negative and CXCR3-positive naive CD8 T cells. Study-level results: PBMCs showed partially decreased CXCR3 expression after cryopreservation, and most assays used fresh PBMCs. Researchers report that CXCR3-positive naive cells carry more hydrophobic TRB CDR3s than CXCR3-negative naive cells.

UMI-tagged TRB cDNA libraries were built via 5' RACE. TCRdb reanalyzed the 5' RACE reads and collapses them to one entry per CDR3 protein, without DNA. This sample's table has some 110,000 distinct CDR3 sequences. This CDR3 contains 17 residues. CDR1 MNHEY and CDR2 SVGEGT come from the germline V gene. Turning to this clonotype: Its antigen is unknown.

The chain couples TRBV6-2 or TRBV6-3 to TRBJ2-6; TCRdb picks TRBD1, but there is no DNA to check that call. What was sequenced was naive CXCR3+ CD8+ T cells from blood. As to subset: CD45RO-CCR7+CD27+CD95- naive CD8+ T cells expressing CXCR3 (TNR3+). This receptor was taken from a human donor in good health. Some clones in this sample may be carry-over from other donors' samples. The CDR3 protein is CASSYPDSYSGANVLTF.